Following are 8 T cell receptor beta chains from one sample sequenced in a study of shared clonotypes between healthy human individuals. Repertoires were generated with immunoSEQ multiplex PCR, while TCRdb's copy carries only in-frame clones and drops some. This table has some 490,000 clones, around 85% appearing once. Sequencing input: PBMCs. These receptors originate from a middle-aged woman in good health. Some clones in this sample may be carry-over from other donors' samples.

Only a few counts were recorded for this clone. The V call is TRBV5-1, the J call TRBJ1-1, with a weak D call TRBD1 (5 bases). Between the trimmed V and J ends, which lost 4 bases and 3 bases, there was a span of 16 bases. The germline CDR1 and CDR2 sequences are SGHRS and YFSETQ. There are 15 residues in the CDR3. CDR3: CASSRSGTRDTEAFF. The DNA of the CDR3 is TGCGCCAGCAGCAGATCCGGGACCCGGGACACTGAAGCTTTCTTT.

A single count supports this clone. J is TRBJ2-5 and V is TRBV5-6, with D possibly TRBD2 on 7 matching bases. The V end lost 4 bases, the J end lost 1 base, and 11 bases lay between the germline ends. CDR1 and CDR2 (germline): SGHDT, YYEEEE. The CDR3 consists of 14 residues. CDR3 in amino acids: CASSLRGGQETQYF. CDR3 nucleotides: TGTGCCAGCAGCCTAAGGGGGGGCCAAGAGACCCAGTACTTC.

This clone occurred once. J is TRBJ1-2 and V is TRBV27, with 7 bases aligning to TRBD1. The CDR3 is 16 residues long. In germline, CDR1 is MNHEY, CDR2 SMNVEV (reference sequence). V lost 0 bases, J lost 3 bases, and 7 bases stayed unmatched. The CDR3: CASSLSSQGGHYGYTF. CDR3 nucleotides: TGTGCCAGCAGTTTATCGAGTCAGGGGGGCCACTATGGCTACACCTTC.

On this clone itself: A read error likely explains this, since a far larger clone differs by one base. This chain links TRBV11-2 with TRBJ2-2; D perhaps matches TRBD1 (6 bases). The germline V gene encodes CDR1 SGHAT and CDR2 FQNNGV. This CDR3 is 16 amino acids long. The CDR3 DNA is TGTGCCAGCAGCTTCACACCAACAGGGTCGGCCGGGGAGCTGTCTTTT. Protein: CASSFTPTGSAGELSF.

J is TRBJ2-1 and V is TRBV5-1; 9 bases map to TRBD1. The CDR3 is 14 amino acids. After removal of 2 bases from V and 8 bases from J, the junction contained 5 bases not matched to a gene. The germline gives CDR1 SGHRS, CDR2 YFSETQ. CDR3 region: CASSLRDRVHEQFF. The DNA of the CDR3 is TGCGCCAGCAGCTTAAGGGACAGGGTCCATGAGCAGTTCTTC.

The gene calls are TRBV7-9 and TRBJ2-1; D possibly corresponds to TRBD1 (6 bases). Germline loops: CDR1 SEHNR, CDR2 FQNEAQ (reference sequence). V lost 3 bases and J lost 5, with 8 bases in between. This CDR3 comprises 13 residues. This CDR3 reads CASSFNRDNEQFF. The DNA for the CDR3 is TGTGCCAGCAGCTTTAACAGGGACAATGAGCAGTTCTTC.

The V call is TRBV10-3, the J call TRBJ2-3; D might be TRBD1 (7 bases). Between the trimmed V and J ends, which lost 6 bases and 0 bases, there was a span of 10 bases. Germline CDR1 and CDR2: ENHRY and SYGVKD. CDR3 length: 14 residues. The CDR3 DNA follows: TGTGCCATCAGGCGGGACAGAAGCACAGATACGCAGTATTTT. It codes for CAIRRDRSTDTQYF.

The CDR3: CASSDRSGETQYF. For the CDR3, the DNA is TGTGCCAGCAGTGACAGGTCTGGGGAGACCCAGTACTTC. The rearrangement joins TRBV27 to TRBJ2-5, with D perhaps matching TRBD1 (6 bases). The V and J ends lost 5 bases and 5 bases respectively, with 12 bases between them. The V gene's germline CDR1 is MNHEY and CDR2 SMNVEV (reference sequence). The CDR3 runs to 13 residues.